These 19 T cell receptor beta chains share one sample of origin, sequenced in a study of STAT5B mutations in CD4+ large granular lymphocyte leukemia. Some clones are missing from TCRdb's copy, which holds only in-frame ones; the method was immunoSEQ multiplex PCR. Of about 32,000 clones detected, roughly 91% appear once; the ten largest clones hold about 0.42%. The sequencing input was CD4+ T cells from blood buffy coats. The receptors were sampled from a human donor in good health.

The rearrangement links TRBV25-1 to TRBJ1-6; D is possibly TRBD1 (5 bases). V was cut by 6 bases and J by 6 bases, with 6 bases left in between. The CDR3 covers 12 residues. CDR1 is MGHDK, CDR2 SYGVNS, per germline. The CDR3 DNA sequence: TGTGCCAGCAGGGGGGTTAATTCACCCCTCCACTTT. Its translation is CASRGVNSPLHF.

The chain is built from TRBV9 and TRBJ1-5, with D perhaps TRBD1 (5 bases). The CDR3 loop spans 15 amino acids. V lost 4 bases, J lost 0 bases, and 11 bases lay in between. The germline gives CDR1 SGDLS, CDR2 YYNGEE. The CDR3 DNA is TGTGCCAGCAGCCGGGACGGAAATAGCAATCAGCCCCAGCATTTT. Translating it yields CASSRDGNSNQPQHF. The whole variable domain, remainder taken from reference TRBV9 and TRBJ1-5, is DSGVTQTPKHLITATGQRVTLRCSPRSGDLSVYWYQQSLDQGLQFLIQYYNGEERAKGNILERFSAQQFPDLHSELNLSSLELGDSALYFCASSRDGNSNQPQHFGDGTRLSIL.

This rearrangement joins TRBV7-2 to TRBJ1-1; perhaps TRBD1 as D (6 bases). Germline CDR1 is SGHTA and CDR2 is FQGNSA. The CDR3 sequence is 16 residues long. V was shortened by 6 bases and J by 4 bases, with 21 bases between the two germline ends. CDR3 sequence reads: CASSTSGGGMGTEAFF. The CDR3 DNA follows: TGTGCCAGCAGTACATCGGGAGGGGGGATGGGCACTGAAGCTTTCTTT.

The chain recombines TRBV6-6 with TRBJ2-1, with D possibly being TRBD1 (5 bases). The germline CDR1 and CDR2 sequences are MNHNY and SVGAGI (reference sequence). This CDR3 is 15 amino acids long. Deletions cut 2 bases from V and 3 bases from J, with 11 bases between. The CDR3 nucleotides are TGTGCCAGCAGTTACGCTGTGCAGGGCTACAATGAGCAGTTCTTC. This gives the protein CASSYAVQGYNEQFF.

The V call is TRBV27, the J call TRBJ2-1; 8 nucleotides match TRBD2. J was trimmed by 7 bases and V by 5 bases; bases with no gene match: 16. Germline assignment: CDR1 MNHEY and CDR2 SMNVEV (reference sequence). The CDR3 loop spans 17 amino acids. CDR3 DNA sequence: TGTGCCAGCAGTCGGGTAGCGGGAACGACTCTAGGTAATGAGCAGTTCTTC. The encoded protein is CASSRVAGTTLGNEQFF.

V usage is TRBV9 and J usage is TRBJ1-1; 9 bases agree with TRBD1. Germline V CDR1 and CDR2: SGDLS, YYNGEE. V lost 3 bases to trimming and J lost 4 bases; unmatched junction nucleotides: 1. This CDR3 has 13 residues. In DNA, the CDR3 is TGTGCCAGCAGCGCGACAGGGGGCACTGAAGCTTTCTTT. This sequence encodes CASSATGGTEAFF.

The rearrangement uses TRBV9 and TRBJ2-5, with a possible D match to TRBD2 (6 bases). The CDR3 is 15 amino acids. The V end was cut by 1 base, the J end by 5 bases, with 15 bases between. CDR1 SGDLS and CDR2 YYNGEE come from the germline V gene. The CDR3 nucleotides read TGTGCCAGCAGCGTAAGGACGGGGGTTGGGGAGACCCAGTACTTC. Its translation: CASSVRTGVGETQYF.

The CDR3 coding sequence is TGTGCCACCAGCAGAGATCCCGGGACGGCTACCGGGGAGCTGTTTTTT. Translated: CATSRDPGTATGELFF. The V call is TRBV15, the J call TRBJ2-2; D might be TRBD1 or TRBD2, each matching 5 bases. The CDR3 loop spans 16 amino acids. Trimming left V 0 bases short and J 5 bases short, with 13 bases between. CDR1 is LNHNV, CDR2 YYDKDF, per germline (reference sequence).

The chain links TRBV6-5 to TRBJ1-5, with unresolved D. This CDR3 has 12 amino acids. Trimming stripped 10 bases from V and 7 bases from J, with 14 bases between. Per germline, CDR1 MNHEY and CDR2 SVGAGI. DNA of the CDR3: TGTGCCACCCGGGGTATAGGGCAGCCCCAGCATTTT. This translates into CATRGIGQPQHF.

This chain joins TRBV2 and TRBJ1-6, with D perhaps TRBD1 (6 bases). V dropped 11 bases and J dropped 4 bases, with 18 bases sitting between them. The germline V gene has CDR1 SNHLY and CDR2 FYNNEI. The CDR3 sequence is 15 residues long. CDR3 sequence (DNA): TGTGCCCGAGGAGGCACAGGGATTTATAATTCACCCCTCCACTTT. It yields the protein CARGGTGIYNSPLHF.

The rearrangement joins TRBV19 to TRBJ1-2; no reliable D call. V lost 0 bases to trimming and J lost 8 bases, with 16 bases between them. The V gene's germline CDR1 is LNHDA and CDR2 SQIVND (reference sequence). The CDR3 is made up of 15 amino acids. The CDR3 sequence: CASSIDPRPGMGYTF. Here the CDR3 DNA reads TGTGCCAGTAGTATAGACCCCCGACCCGGGATGGGCTACACCTTC.

The chain recombines TRBV7-2 with TRBJ2-2; TRBD2 aligns across 8 bases. This CDR3 spans 14 amino acids. V trimming: 6 bases; J trimming: 7 bases; junction bases outside the gene matches: 7. Germline V gives CDR1 SGHTA, CDR2 FQGNSA. The CDR3 reads CASRLGLEHGELFF. CDR3 nucleotides: TGTGCCAGCAGACTGGGACTAGAACACGGGGAGCTGTTTTTT.

The rearrangement links TRBV25-1 to TRBJ2-2; D is undetermined. V was clipped by 2 bases and J by 0 bases, with 7 bases between them. The CDR3 has 15 residues. Germline lookup yields CDR1 MGHDK and CDR2 SYGVNS. Here the CDR3 DNA reads TGTGCCAGCAGTGAAATCGGTCCGAACACCGGGGAGCTGTTTTTT. Protein sequence: CASSEIGPNTGELFF.

The chain carries TRBV30 and TRBJ2-5; no reliable D call. V lost 0 bases to trimming and J lost 0 bases, with 11 bases between them. CDR3 size: 15 residues. Germline V gives CDR1 GTSNPN, CDR2 SVGIG (reference sequence). CDR3 DNA sequence: TGTGCCTGGAGTGTACTCGCCAGTAACCAAGAGACCCAGTACTTC. Residues: CAWSVLASNQETQYF.

V gene TRBV6-5 combines with J gene TRBJ2-7; no clear D gene. Trimming stripped 6 bases from V and 3 bases from J, with 12 bases between. The CDR3 has 13 amino acids. CDR1 is MNHEY, CDR2 SVGAGI, per germline. CDR3: CASRRLGGYEQYF. The DNA of the CDR3 is TGTGCCAGCAGACGCCTCGGTGGCTACGAGCAGTACTTC.

The rearrangement uses TRBV28 and TRBJ2-3; TRBD1 is a possible D gene (5 bases). The CDR3 is made up of 14 amino acids. The V gene lost 3 bases and the J gene lost 1 base, with 8 bases spanning the gap. Germline V gene data show CDR1 as MDHEN and CDR2 as SYDVKM. The CDR3 reads CASSFGRGTDTQYF. CDR3 in DNA: TGTGCCAGCAGTTTTGGCAGGGGCACAGATACGCAGTATTTT. The complete variable domain, with remaining parts taken from reference TRBV28 and TRBJ2-3, reads DVKVTQSSRYLVKRTGEKVFLECVQDMDHENMFWYRQDPGLGLRLIYFSYDVKMKEKGDIPEGYSVSREKKERFSLILESASTNQTSMYLCASSFGRGTDTQYFGPGTRLTVL.

The chain has TRBV5-1 and TRBJ1-4, with TRBD1 matching over 11 bases. J gave up 6 bases and V 3 bases, and 1 base lay outside the gene matches. Per the germline V gene, CDR1 is SGHRS and CDR2 is YFSETQ. The CDR3 length is 14 residues. Written as DNA, the CDR3 is TGCGCCAGCAGCTGGACAGGGGGCGATGAAAAACTGTTTTTT. This codes for CASSWTGGDEKLFF. Full variable domain (rest looked up from reference TRBV5-1 and TRBJ1-4): KAGVTQTPRYLIKTRGQQVTLSCSPISGHRSVSWYQQTPGQGLQFLFEYFSETQRNKGNFPGRFSGRQFSNSRSEMNVSTLELGDSALYLCASSWTGGDEKLFFGSGTQLSVL.

V is TRBV12-5 and J is TRBJ2-7; TRBD1 matches at 9 bases. CDR3 length: 20 residues. Trimming at V came to 2 bases and at J to 9 bases, leaving 26 bases not matched to a gene. The germline CDR1 and CDR2 sequences are LGHNT and FRNRAP. This chain's CDR3 is CASGLTPGQGTVFVPGGQYF. CDR3 in DNA: TGTGCTAGTGGTTTGACCCCGGGACAGGGTACGGTTTTCGTTCCGGGGGGGCAGTACTTC.

The CDR3 region has the DNA TGTGCCAGCAGCCCCACGGGGCCAATCGAGCAGTACTTC. Its protein product is CASSPTGPIEQYF. The chain has TRBV11-1 and TRBJ2-7; D assignment may be TRBD1 or TRBD2 (5 bases each). Trimming removed 5 bases from V and 6 bases from J, with 14 bases in between. Germline V CDR1 and CDR2: SGHAT, FQDESV (reference sequence). The CDR3 contains 13 residues.